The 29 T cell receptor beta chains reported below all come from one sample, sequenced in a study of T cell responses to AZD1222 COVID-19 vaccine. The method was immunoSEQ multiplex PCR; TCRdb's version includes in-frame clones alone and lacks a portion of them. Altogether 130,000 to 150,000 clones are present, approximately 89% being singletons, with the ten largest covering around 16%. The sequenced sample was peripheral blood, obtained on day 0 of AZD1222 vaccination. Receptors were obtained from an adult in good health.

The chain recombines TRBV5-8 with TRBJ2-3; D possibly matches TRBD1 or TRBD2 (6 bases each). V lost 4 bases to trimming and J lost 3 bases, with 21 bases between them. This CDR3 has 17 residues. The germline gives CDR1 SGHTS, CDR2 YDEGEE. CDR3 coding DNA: TGTGCCAGCAGCCGACCGACGGGGGCTCAAACAACAGATACGCAGTATTTT. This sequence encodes CASSRPTGAQTTDTQYF. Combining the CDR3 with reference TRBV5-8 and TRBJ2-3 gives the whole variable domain EAGVTQSPTHLIKTRGQQATLRCSPISGHTSVYWYQQALGLGLQFLLWYDEGEERNRGNFPPRFSGRQFPNYSSELNVNALELEDSALYLCASSRPTGAQTTDTQYFGPGTRLTVL.

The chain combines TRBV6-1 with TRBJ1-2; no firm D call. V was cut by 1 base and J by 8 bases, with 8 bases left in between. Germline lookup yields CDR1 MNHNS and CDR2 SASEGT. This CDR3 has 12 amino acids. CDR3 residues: CASSEGKKGYTF. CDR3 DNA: TGTGCCAGCAGTGAAGGGAAGAAAGGCTACACCTTC.

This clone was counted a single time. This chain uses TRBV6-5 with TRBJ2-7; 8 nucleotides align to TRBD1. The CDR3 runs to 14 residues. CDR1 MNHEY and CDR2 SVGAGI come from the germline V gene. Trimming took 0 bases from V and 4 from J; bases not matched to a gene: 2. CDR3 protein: CASSYSGQVYEQYF. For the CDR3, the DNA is TGTGCCAGCAGTTACTCGGGACAGGTATACGAGCAGTACTTC.

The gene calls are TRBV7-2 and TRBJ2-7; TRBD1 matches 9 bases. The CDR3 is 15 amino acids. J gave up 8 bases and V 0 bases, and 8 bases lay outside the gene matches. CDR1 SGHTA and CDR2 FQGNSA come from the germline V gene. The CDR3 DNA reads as TGTGCCAGCAGCTTAGCATCGGGACAGGGAAGCAAGCAGTACTTC. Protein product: CASSLASGQGSKQYF.

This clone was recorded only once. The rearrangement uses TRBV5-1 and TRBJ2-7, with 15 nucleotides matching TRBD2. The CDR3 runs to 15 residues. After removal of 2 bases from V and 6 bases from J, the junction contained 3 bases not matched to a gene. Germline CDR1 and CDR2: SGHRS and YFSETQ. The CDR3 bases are TGCGCCAGCAGCTTCTGGACTAGCGGGGGGGCCGAGCAGTACTTC. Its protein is CASSFWTSGGAEQYF.

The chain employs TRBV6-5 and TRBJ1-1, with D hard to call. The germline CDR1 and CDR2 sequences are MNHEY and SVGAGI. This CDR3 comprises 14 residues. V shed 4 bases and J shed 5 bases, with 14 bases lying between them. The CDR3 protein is CASSSHQRQTEAFF. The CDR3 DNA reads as TGTGCCAGCAGTTCCCACCAGCGGCAGACTGAAGCTTTCTTT.

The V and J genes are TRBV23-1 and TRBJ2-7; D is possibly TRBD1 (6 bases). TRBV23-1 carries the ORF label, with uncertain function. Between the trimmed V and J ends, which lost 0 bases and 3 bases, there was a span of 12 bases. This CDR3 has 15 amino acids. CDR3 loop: CASSQSTPGDYEQYF. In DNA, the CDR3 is TGCGCCAGCAGTCAATCGACGCCAGGGGACTACGAGCAGTACTTC.

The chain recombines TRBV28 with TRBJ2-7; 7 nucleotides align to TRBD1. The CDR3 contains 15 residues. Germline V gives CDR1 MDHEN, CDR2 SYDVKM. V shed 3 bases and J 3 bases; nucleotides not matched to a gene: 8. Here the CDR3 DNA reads TGTGCCAGCAGTTTGGGGACAGTTCCTTTCTACGAGCAGTACTTC. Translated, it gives CASSLGTVPFYEQYF.

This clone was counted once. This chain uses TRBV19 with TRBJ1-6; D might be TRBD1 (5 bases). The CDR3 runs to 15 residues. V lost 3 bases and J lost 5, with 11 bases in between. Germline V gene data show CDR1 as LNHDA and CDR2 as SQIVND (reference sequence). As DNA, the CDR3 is TGTGCCAGTAGTATCCGGGACCGAGATAATTCACCCCTCCACTTT. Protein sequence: CASSIRDRDNSPLHF.

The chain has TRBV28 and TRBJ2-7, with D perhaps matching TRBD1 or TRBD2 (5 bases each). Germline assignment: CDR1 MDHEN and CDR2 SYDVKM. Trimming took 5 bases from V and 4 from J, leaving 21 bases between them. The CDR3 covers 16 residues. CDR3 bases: TGTGCCAGCAGTGGCCCCGGGACGCCGTACCGTTACGAGCAGTACTTC. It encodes CASSGPGTPYRYEQYF.

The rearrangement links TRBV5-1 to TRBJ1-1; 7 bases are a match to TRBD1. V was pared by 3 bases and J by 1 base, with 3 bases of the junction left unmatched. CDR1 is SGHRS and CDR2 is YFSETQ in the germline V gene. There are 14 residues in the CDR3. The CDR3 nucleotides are TGCGCCAGCAGCTCGCAGGGGGAGAACACTGAAGCTTTCTTT. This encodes CASSSQGENTEAFF. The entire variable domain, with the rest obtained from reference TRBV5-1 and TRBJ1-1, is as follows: KAGVTQTPRYLIKTRGQQVTLSCSPISGHRSVSWYQQTPGQGLQFLFEYFSETQRNKGNFPGRFSGRQFSNSRSEMNVSTLELGDSALYLCASSSQGENTEAFFGQGTRLTVV.

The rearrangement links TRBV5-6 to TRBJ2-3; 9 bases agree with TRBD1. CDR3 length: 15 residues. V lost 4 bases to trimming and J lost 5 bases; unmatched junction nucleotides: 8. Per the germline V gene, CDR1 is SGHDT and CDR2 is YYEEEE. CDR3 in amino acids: CASSRTGVFGDTQYF. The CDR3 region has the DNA TGTGCCAGCAGCCGGACAGGGGTTTTTGGAGATACGCAGTATTTT.

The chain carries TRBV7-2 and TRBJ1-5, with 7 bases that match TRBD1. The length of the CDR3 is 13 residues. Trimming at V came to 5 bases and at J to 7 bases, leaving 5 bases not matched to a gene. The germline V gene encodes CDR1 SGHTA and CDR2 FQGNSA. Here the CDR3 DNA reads TGTGCCAGCAGCGACAGGGAGCAGCAGCCCCAGCATTTT. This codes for CASSDREQQPQHF.

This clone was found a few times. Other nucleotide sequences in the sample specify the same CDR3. CDR3 sequence: CASSLDRGEAFF. In nucleotides, the CDR3 is TGTGCCAGCAGCTTAGACAGGGGTGAAGCTTTCTTT. The genes are TRBV13 and TRBJ1-1; TRBD1 agrees at 7 bases. CDR3 length equals 12 residues. Unmatched junction bases numbered 0, after V lost 1 base and J lost 7 bases. Germline CDR1 and CDR2: PRHDT and FYEKMQ (reference sequence). Full variable domain (rest looked up from reference TRBV13 and TRBJ1-1): AAGVIQSPRHLIKEKRETATLKCYPIPRHDTVYWYQQGPGQDPQFLISFYEKMQSDKGSIPDRFSAQQFSDYHSELNMSSLELGDSALYFCASSLDRGEAFFGQGTRLTVV.

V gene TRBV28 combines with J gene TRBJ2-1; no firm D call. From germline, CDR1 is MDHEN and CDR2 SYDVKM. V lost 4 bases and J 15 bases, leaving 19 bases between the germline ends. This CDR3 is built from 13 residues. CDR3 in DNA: TGTGCCAGCAGTTCCACCTCTTGGCCCGGAGCGTTCTTC. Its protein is CASSSTSWPGAFF.

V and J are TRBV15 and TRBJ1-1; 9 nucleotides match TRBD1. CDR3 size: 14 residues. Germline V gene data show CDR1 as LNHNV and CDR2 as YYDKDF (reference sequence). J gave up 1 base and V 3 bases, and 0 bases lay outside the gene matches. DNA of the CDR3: TGTGCCACCAGCAGGGACAGGGGGAACACTGAAGCTTTCTTT. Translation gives CATSRDRGNTEAFF.

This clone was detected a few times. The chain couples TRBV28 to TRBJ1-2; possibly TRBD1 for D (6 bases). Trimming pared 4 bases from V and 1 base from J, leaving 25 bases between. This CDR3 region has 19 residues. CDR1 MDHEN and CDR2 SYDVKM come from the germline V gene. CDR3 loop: CASSSGYLGGDGYNYGYTF. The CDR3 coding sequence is TGTGCCAGCAGTTCCGGCTATCTCGGGGGCGATGGATATAACTATGGCTACACCTTC.

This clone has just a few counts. The CDR3 loop is CAISESTGRSEKLFF. The CDR3 bases are TGTGCCATCAGTGAGTCGACCGGCAGGAGTGAAAAACTGTTTTTT. The genes are TRBV10-3 and TRBJ1-4; D is unresolved. The germline V and J ends were trimmed by 0 bases and 7 bases, with 12 bases remaining between them. The CDR3 spans 15 residues. From germline, CDR1 is ENHRY and CDR2 SYGVKD.

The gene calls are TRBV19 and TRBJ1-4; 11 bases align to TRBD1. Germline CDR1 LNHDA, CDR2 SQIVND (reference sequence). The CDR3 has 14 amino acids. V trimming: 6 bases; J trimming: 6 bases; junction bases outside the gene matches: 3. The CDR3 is CASRPGQGDEKLFF. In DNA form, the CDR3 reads TGTGCCAGTAGACCGGGACAGGGGGATGAAAAACTGTTTTTT. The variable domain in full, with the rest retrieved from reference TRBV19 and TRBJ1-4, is DGGITQSPKYLFRKEGQNVTLSCEQNLNHDAMYWYRQDPGQGLRLIYYSQIVNDFQKGDIAEGYSVSREKKESFPLTVTSAQKNPTAFYLCASRPGQGDEKLFFGSGTQLSVL.

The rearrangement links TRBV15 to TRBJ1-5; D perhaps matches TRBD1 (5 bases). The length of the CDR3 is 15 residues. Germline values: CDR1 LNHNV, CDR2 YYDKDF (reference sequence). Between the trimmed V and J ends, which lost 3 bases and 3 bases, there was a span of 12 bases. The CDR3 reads CATSRETGFNQPQHF. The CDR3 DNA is TGTGCCACCAGCAGGGAAACAGGATTCAATCAGCCCCAGCATTTT.

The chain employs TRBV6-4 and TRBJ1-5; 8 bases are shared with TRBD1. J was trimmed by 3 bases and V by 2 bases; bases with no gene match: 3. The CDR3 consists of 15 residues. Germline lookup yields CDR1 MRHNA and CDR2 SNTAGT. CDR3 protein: CASSDGDRINQPQHF. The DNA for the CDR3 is TGTGCCAGCAGTGACGGGGACAGGATCAATCAGCCCCAGCATTTT.

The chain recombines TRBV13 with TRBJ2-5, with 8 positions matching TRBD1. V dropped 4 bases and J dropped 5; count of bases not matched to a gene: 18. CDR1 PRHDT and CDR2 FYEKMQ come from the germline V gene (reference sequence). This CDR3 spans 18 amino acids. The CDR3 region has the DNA TGTGCCAGCAGCTCCCACCTAGCTGAGAACAGGGGGATCGAGACCCAGTACTTC. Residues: CASSSHLAENRGIETQYF. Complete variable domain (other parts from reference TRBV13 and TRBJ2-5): AAGVIQSPRHLIKEKRETATLKCYPIPRHDTVYWYQQGPGQDPQFLISFYEKMQSDKGSIPDRFSAQQFSDYHSELNMSSLELGDSALYFCASSSHLAENRGIETQYFGPGTRLLVL.

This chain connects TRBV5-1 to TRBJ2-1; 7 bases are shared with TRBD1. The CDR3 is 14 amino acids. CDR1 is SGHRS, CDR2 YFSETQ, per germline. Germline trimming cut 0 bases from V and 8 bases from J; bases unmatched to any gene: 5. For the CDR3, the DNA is TGCGCCAGCAGCTTGGGACAGGGCGTCCATGAGCAGTTCTTC. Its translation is CASSLGQGVHEQFF.

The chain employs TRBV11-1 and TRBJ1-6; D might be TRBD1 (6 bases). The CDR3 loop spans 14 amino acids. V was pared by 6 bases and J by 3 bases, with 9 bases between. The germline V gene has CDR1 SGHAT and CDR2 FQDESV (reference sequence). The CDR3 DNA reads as TGTGCCAGCAGTTGGACAGACTATAATTCACCCCTCCACTTT. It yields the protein CASSWTDYNSPLHF.

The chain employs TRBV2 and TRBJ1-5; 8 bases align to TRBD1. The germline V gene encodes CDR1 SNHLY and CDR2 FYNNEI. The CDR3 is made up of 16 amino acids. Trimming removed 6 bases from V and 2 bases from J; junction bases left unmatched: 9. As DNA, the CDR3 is TGTGCCAGCAGCCCCGAGACAGGGGTGCGCAATCAGCCCCAGCATTTT. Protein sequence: CASSPETGVRNQPQHF. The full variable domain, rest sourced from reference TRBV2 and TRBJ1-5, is EPEVTQTPSHQVTQMGQEVILRCVPISNHLYFYWYRQILGQKVEFLVSFYNNEISEKSEIFDDQFSVERPDGSNFTLKIRSTKLEDSAMYFCASSPETGVRNQPQHFGDGTRLSIL.

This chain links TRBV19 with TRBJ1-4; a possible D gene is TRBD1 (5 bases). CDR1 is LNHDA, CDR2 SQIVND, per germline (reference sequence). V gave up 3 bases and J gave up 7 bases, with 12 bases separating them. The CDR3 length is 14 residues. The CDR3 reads CASSMGQGGEKLFF. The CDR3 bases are TGTGCCAGTAGTATGGGCCAGGGAGGTGAAAAACTGTTTTTT.

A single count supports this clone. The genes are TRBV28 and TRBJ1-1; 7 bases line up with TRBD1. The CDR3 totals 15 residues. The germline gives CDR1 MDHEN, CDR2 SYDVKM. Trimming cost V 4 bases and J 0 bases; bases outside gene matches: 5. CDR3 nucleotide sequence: TGTGCCAGCAGTTCGGGACAGCTGATGAACACTGAAGCTTTCTTT. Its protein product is CASSSGQLMNTEAFF. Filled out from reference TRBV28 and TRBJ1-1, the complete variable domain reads DVKVTQSSRYLVKRTGEKVFLECVQDMDHENMFWYRQDPGLGLRLIYFSYDVKMKEKGDIPEGYSVSREKKERFSLILESASTNQTSMYLCASSSGQLMNTEAFFGQGTRLTVV.

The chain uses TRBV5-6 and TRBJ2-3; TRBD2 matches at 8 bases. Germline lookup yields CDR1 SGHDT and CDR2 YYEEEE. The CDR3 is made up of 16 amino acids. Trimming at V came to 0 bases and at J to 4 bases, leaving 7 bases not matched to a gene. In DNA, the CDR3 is TGTGCCAGCAGCTTGGAGGCTAGCGGGCTGGCAGATACGCAGTATTTT. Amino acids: CASSLEASGLADTQYF. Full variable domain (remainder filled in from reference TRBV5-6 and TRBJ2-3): DAGVTQSPTHLIKTRGQQVTLRCSPKSGHDTVSWYQQALGQGPQFIFQYYEEEERQRGNFPDRFSGHQFPNYSSELNVNALLLGDSALYLCASSLEASGLADTQYFGPGTRLTVL.

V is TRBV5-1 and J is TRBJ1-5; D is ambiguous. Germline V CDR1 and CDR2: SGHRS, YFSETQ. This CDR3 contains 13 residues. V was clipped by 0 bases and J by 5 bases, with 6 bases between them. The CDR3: CASSLVWDQPQHF. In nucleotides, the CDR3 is TGCGCCAGCAGCTTGGTGTGGGATCAGCCCCAGCATTTT.